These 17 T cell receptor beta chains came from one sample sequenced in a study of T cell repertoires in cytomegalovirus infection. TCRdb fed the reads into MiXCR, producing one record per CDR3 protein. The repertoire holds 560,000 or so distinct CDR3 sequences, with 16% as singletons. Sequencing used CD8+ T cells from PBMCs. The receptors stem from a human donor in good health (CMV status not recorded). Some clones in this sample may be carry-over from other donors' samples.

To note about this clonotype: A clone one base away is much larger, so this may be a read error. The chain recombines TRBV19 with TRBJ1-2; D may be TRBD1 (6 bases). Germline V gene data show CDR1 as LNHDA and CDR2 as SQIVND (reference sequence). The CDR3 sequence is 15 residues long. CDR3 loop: CASSIAQGRNYCYTF. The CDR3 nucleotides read TGTGCCAGTAGTATCGCGCAGGGGCGAAACTATTGCTACACCTTC.

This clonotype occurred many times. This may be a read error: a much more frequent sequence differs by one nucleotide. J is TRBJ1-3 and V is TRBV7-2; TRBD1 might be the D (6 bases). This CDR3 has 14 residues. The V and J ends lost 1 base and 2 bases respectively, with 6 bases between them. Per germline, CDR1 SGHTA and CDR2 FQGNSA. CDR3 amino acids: CASSLGTAGNTIYF. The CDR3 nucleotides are TGTGCCAGCAGCTTAGGGACAGCTGGAAACACCATATATTTT.

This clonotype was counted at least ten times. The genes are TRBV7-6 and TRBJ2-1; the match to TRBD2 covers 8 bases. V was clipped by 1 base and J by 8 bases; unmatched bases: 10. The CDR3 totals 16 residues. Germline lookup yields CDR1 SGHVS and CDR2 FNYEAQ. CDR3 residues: CASSLEAVAGPHEQFF. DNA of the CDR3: TGTGCCAGCAGCTTAGAAGCGGTAGCGGGGCCCCATGAGCAGTTCTTC.

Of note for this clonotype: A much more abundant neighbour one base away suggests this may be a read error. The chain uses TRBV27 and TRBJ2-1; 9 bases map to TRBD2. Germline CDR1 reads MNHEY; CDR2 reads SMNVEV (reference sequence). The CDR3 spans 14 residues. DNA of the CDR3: TGTGCCAGCAGTTTAGCGGGGGGGCAAAATGGGCAGTTCTTC. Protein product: CASSLAGGQNGQFF.

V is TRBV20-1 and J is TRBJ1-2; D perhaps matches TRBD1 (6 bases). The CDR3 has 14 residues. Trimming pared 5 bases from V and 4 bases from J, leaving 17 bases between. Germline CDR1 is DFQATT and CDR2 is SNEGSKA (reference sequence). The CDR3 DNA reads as TGCAGTGCTCTGACCGCCGGACAGAGCTATGGCTACACCTTC. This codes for CSALTAGQSYGYTF.

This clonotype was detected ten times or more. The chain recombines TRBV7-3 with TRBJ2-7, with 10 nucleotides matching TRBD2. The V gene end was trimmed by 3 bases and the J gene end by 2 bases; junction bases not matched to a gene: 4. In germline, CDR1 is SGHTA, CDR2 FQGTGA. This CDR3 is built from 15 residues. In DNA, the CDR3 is TGTGCCAGCAGCTTTAGCGGGGGGAAACCCTACGAGCAGTACTTC. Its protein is CASSFSGGKPYEQYF. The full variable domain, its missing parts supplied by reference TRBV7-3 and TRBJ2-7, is GAGVSQTPSNKVTEKGKYVELRCDPISGHTALYWYRQSLGQGPEFLIYFQGTGAADDSGLPNDRFFAVRPEGSVSTLKIQRTERGDSAVYLCASSFSGGKPYEQYFGPGTRLTVT.

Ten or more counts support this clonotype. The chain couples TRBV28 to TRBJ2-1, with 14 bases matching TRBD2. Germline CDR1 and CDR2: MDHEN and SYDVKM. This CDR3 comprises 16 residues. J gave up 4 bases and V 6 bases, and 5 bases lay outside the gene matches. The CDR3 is CASSSRLAGGYNEQFF. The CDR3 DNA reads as TGTGCCAGCAGCAGCAGACTAGCGGGAGGGTACAATGAGCAGTTCTTC.

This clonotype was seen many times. In DNA, the CDR3 is TGTGCCAGCAGCTTGGGACTGTCGAGCTCCTACGAGCAGTACTTC. It yields the protein CASSLGLSSSYEQYF. The chain carries TRBV7-2 and TRBJ2-7; perhaps TRBD2 as D (6 bases). From germline, CDR1 is SGHTA and CDR2 FQGNSA. This CDR3 has 15 residues. V lost 3 bases and J lost 0, with 12 bases in between.

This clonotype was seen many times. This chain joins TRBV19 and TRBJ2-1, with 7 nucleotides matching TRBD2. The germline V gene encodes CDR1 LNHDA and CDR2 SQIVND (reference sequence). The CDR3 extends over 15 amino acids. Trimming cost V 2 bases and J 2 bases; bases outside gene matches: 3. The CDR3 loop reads CASSIRGEPYNEQFF. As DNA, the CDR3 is TGTGCCAGTAGTATACGGGGGGAACCCTACAATGAGCAGTTCTTC.

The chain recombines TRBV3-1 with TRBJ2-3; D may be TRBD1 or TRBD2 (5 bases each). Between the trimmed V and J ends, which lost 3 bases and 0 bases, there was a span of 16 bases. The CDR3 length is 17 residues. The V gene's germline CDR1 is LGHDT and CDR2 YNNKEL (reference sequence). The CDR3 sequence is CASSHEGQLLSTDTQYF. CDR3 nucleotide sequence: TGTGCCAGCAGCCACGAGGGGCAACTACTGAGCACAGATACGCAGTATTTT.

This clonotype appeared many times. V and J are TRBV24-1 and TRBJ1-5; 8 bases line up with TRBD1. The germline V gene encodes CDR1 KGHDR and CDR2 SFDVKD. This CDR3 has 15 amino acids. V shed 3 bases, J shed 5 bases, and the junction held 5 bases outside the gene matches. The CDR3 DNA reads TGTGCCACCAGTGATCCAGGGACAGGCCATCAGCCCCAGCATTTT. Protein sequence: CATSDPGTGHQPQHF.

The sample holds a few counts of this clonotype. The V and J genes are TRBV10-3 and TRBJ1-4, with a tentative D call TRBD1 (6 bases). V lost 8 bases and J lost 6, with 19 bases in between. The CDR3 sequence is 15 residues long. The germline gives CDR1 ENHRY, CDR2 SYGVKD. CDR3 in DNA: TGTGCCATCGCTCCCGACGGGGGCCGGGATGAAAAACTGTTTTTT. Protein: CAIAPDGGRDEKLFF.

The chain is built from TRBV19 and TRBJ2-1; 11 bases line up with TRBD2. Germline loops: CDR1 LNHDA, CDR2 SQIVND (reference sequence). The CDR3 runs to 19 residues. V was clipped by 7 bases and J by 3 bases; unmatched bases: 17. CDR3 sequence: CASTHLGTSGPQIYNEQFF. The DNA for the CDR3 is TGTGCCAGTACCCACTTGGGGACTAGCGGTCCACAAATCTACAATGAGCAGTTCTTC.

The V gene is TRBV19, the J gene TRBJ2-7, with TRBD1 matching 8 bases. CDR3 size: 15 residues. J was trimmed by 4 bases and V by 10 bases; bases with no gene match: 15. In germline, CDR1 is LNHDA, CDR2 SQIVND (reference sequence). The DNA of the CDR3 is TGTGCCACCGTTCCGTCCGGGACAGGAGGATACGAGCAGTACTTC. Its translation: CATVPSGTGGYEQYF.

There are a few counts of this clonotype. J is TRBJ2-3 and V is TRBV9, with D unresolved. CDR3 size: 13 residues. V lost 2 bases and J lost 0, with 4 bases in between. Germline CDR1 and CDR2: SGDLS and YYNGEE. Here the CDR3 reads CASSVESTDTQYF. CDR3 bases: TGTGCCAGCAGCGTCGAGAGCACAGATACGCAGTATTTT.

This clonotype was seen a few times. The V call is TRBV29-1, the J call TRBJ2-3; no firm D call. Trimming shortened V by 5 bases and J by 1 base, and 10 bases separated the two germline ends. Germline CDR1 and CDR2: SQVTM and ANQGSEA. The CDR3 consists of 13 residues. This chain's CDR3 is CSVSVGRTDTQYF. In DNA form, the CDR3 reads TGCAGCGTTTCGGTCGGCCGCACAGATACGCAGTATTTT.

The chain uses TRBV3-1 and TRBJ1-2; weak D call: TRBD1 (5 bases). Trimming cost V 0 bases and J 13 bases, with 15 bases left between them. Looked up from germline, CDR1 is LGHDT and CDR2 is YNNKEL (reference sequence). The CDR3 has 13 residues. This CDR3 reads CASSQDGKGISTF. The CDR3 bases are TGTGCCAGCAGCCAAGATGGGAAGGGGATCTCCACCTTC.